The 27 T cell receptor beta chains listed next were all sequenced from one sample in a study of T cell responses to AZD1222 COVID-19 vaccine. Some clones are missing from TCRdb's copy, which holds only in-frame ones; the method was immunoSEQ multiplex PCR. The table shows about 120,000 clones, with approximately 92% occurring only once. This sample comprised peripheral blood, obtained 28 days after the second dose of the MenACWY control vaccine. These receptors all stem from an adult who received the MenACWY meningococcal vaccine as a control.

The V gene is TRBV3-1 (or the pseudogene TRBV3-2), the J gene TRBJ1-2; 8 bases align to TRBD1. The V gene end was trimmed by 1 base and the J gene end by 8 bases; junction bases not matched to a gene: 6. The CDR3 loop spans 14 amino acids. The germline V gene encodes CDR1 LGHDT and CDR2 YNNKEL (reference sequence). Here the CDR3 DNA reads TGTGCCAGCAGCCAAGCGGTCAGGGGGCGAGGCTACACCTTC. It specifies CASSQAVRGRGYTF.

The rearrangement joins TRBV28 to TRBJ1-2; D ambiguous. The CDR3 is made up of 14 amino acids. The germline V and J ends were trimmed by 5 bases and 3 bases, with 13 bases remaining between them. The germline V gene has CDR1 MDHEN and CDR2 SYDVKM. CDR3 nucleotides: TGTGCCAGCAGTCTATCGATTTATGACTATGGCTACACCTTC. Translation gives CASSLSIYDYGYTF.

As DNA, the CDR3 is TGTGCCAGCAGTTACTACAGGGGTCCGGATTCACCCCTCCACTTT. Protein: CASSYYRGPDSPLHF. The chain links TRBV6-5 to TRBJ1-6; 7 nucleotides align to TRBD1. This CDR3 has 15 amino acids. Germline-derived CDR1 and CDR2 are MNHEY and SVGAGI. Trimming took 1 base from V and 8 from J; bases not matched to a gene: 5.

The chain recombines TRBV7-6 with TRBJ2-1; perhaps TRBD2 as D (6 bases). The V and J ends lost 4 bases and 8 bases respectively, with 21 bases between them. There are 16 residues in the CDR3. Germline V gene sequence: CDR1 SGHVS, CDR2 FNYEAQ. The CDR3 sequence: CASSSRTTRNSDEQFF. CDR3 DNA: TGTGCCAGCAGCTCCCGGACTACCCGGAATTCCGATGAGCAGTTCTTC.

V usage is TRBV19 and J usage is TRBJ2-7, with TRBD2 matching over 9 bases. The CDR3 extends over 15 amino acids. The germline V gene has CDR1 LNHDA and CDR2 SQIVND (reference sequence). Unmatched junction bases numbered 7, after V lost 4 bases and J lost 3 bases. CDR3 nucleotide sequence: TGTGCCAGTAGTACGGGACTAGCAGGTGGCTACGAGCAGTACTTC. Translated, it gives CASSTGLAGGYEQYF. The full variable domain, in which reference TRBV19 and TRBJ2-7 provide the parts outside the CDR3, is DGGITQSPKYLFRKEGQNVTLSCEQNLNHDAMYWYRQDPGQGLRLIYYSQIVNDFQKGDIAEGYSVSREKKESFPLTVTSAQKNPTAFYLCASSTGLAGGYEQYFGPGTRLTVT.

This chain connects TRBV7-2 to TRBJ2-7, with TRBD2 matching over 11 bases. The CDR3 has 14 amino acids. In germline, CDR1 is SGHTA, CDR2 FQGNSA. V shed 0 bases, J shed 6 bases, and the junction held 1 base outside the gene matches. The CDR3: CASSLALAGGEQYF. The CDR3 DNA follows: TGTGCCAGCAGCTTAGCTCTAGCGGGAGGCGAGCAGTACTTC.

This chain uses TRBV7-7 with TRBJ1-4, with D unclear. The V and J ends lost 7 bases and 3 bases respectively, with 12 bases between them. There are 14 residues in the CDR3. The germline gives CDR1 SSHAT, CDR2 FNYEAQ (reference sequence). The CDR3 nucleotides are TGTGCCAGCAAGCGGGCAGGCCCTAATGAAAAACTGTTTTTT. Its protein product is CASKRAGPNEKLFF.

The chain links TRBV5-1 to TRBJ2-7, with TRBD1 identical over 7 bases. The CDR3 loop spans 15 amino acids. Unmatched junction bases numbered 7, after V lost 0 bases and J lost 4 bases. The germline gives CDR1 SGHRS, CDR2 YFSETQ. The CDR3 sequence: CASSLVPDREYEQYV. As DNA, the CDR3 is TGCGCCAGCAGCTTGGTGCCCGACAGGGAGTACGAGCAGTACGTC.

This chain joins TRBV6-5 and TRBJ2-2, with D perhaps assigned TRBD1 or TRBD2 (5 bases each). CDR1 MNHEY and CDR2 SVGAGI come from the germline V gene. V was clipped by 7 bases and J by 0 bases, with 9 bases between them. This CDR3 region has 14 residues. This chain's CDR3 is CASNPGPNTGELFF. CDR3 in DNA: TGTGCCAGCAACCCGGGGCCGAACACCGGGGAGCTGTTTTTT.

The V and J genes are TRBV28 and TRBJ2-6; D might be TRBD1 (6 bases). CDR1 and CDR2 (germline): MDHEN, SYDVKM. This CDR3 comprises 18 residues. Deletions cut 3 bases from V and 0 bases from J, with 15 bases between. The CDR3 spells CASSFPVTGTSGANVLTF. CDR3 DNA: TGTGCCAGCAGTTTTCCGGTGACAGGCACCTCTGGGGCCAACGTCCTGACTTTC.

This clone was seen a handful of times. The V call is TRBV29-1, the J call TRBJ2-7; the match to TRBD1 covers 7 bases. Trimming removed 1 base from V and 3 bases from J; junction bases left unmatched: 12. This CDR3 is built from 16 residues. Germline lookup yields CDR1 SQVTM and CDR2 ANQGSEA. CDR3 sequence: CSVEGTGAHVVYEQYF. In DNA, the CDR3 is TGCAGCGTTGAAGGGACAGGAGCCCACGTAGTCTACGAGCAGTACTTC.

CDR3 nucleotide sequence: TGTGCCAGCTCACCCGGGATAGCCCAAGAGACCCAGTACTTC. The encoded protein is CASSPGIAQETQYF. J is TRBJ2-5 and V is TRBV18; D might be TRBD2 (5 bases). The germline CDR1 and CDR2 sequences are KGHSH and LQKENI. V was clipped by 3 bases and J by 1 base, with 9 bases between them. This CDR3 is 14 amino acids long.

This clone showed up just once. The CDR3 sequence is CAISESGLGSTEAFF. The DNA of the CDR3 is TGTGCCATCAGTGAGTCCGGGTTGGGGTCCACTGAAGCTTTCTTT. This sequence joins TRBV10-3 and TRBJ1-1; unclear D gene. The germline V gene encodes CDR1 ENHRY and CDR2 SYGVKD. Trimming stripped 0 bases from V and 4 bases from J, with 12 bases between. The CDR3 loop spans 15 amino acids.

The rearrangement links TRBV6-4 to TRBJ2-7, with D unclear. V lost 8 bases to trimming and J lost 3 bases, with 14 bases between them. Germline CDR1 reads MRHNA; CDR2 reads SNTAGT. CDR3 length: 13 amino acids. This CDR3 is CASFIRRGYEQYV. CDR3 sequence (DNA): TGTGCCAGCTTCATCAGACGAGGCTACGAGCAGTACGTC.

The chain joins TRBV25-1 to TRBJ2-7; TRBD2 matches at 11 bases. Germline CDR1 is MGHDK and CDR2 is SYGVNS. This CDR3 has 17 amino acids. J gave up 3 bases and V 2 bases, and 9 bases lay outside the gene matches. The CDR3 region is CASSEPLSSGRIYEQYF. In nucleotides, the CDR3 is TGTGCCAGCAGTGAACCCCTTTCTAGCGGGAGGATCTACGAGCAGTACTTC.

The CDR3 DNA follows: TGCGCCAGCAGACCCGGGACTAGATCGAACACCGGGGAGCTGTTTTTT. Encoded protein: CASRPGTRSNTGELFF. This chain joins TRBV5-1 and TRBJ2-2; 8 bases fit TRBD2. Germline loops: CDR1 SGHRS, CDR2 YFSETQ. With V trimmed by 5 bases and J by 0 bases, 6 bases remained unmatched. This CDR3 comprises 16 residues.

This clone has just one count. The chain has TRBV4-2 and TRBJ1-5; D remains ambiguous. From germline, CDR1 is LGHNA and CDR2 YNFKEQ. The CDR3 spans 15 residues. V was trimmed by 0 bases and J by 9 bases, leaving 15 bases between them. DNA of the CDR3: TGTGCCAGCAGCCAAGATTTATCTGTTTCTCGGCCCCAGCATTTT. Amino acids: CASSQDLSVSRPQHF.

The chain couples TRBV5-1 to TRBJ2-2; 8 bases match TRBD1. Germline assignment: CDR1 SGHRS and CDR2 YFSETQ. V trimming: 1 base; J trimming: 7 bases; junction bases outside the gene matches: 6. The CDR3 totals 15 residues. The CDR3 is CASSLSGGQGGELFF. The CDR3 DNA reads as TGCGCCAGCAGCTTGTCAGGGGGCCAGGGCGGGGAGCTGTTTTTT.

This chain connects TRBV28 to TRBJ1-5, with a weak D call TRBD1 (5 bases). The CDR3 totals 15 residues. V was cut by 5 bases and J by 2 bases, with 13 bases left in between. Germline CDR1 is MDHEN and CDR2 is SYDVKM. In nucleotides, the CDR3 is TGTGCCAGCAGTCGGGGTGGGGGGGGCAATCAGCCCCAGCATTTT. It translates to CASSRGGGGNQPQHF.

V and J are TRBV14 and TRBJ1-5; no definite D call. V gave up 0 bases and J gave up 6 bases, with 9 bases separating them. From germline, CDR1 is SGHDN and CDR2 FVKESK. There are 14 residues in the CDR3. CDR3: CASSQDGRLQPQHF. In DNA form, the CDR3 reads TGTGCCAGCAGCCAAGATGGGCGGCTTCAGCCCCAGCATTTT.

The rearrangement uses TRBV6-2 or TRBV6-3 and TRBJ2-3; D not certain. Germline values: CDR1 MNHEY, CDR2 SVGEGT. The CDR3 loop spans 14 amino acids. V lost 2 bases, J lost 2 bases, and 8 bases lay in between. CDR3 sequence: CASSYGASTDTQYF. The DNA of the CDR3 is TGTGCCAGCAGTTACGGCGCCTCCACAGATACGCAGTATTTT.

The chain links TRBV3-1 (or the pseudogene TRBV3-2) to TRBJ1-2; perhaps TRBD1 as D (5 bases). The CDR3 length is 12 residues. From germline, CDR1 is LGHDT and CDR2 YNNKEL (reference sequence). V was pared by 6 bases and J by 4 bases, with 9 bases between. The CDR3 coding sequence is TGTGCCAGCAGGGGGCAGAGCTATGGCTACACCTTC. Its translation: CASRGQSYGYTF.

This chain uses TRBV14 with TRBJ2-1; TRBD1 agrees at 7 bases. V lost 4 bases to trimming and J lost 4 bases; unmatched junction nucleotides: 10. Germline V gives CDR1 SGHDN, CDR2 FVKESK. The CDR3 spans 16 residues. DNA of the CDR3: TGTGCCAGCAGCCCTTTTGGAGTACAGGGGTACAATGAGCAGTTCTTC. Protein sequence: CASSPFGVQGYNEQFF.

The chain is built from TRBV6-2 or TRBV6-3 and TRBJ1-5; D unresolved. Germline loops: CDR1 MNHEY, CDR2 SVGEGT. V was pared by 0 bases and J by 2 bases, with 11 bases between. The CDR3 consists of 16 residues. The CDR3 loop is CASSYSQSLGNQPQHF. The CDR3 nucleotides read TGTGCCAGCAGTTACTCTCAGTCATTAGGCAATCAGCCCCAGCATTTT.

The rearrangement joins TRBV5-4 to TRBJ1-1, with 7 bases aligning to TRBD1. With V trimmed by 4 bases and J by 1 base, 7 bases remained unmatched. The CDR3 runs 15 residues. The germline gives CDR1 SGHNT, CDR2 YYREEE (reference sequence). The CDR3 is CASSANRQGNTEAFF. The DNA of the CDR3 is TGTGCCAGCAGCGCGAATCGACAGGGGAACACTGAAGCTTTCTTT.

CDR3 residues: CASSPHRKGADTEAFF. CDR3 nucleotide sequence: TGTGCCAGCAGCCCACATCGCAAGGGGGCTGACACTGAAGCTTTCTTT. V is TRBV11-1 and J is TRBJ1-1, with 7 bases that match TRBD1. CDR3 length: 16 residues. Looked up from germline, CDR1 is SGHAT and CDR2 is FQDESV (reference sequence). V gave up 5 bases and J gave up 3 bases; unmatched junction bases: 12.

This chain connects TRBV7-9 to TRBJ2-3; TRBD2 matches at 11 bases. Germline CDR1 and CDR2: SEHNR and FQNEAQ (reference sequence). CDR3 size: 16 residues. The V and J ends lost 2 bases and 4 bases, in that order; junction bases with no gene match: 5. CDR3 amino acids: CASSLRLAGGSDTQYF. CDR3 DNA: TGTGCCAGCAGCTTAAGGCTAGCGGGAGGATCAGATACGCAGTATTTT.